This entry lists 26 T cell receptor beta chains sequenced from one sample in a study of blood T cell repertoires in COVID-19. The method was immunoSEQ multiplex PCR; TCRdb's version includes in-frame clones alone and lacks a portion of them. The sample gives 100,000 or so clones, just over 90% of which show up once; 3% to 4.5% is in the top ten. The specimen was peripheral blood. The receptors were gathered from a woman aged 45-59 years in a cohort sampled during active COVID-19.

This chain links TRBV5-8 with TRBJ2-1; 9 positions match TRBD1. The germline gives CDR1 SGHTS, CDR2 YDEGEE. The CDR3 runs 17 residues. J gave up 3 bases and V 0 bases, and 7 bases lay outside the gene matches. The CDR3 coding sequence is TGTGCCAGCAGCTTGGAAACAGGGGGCCCTCACTACAATGAGCAGTTCTTC. Encoded protein: CASSLETGGPHYNEQFF.

The rearrangement joins TRBV6-6 to TRBJ2-5; D possibly corresponds to TRBD2 (6 bases). This CDR3 contains 14 residues. V lost 6 bases and J 7 bases, leaving 18 bases between the germline ends. Per germline, CDR1 MNHNY and CDR2 SVGAGI (reference sequence). The CDR3 is CASREQPGLGTQYF. In nucleotides, the CDR3 is TGTGCCAGCAGGGAACAACCGGGACTCGGGACCCAGTACTTC.

This chain joins TRBV10-3 and TRBJ1-5; 7 bases agree with TRBD1. This CDR3 has 15 residues. Unmatched junction bases numbered 5, after V lost 3 bases and J lost 3 bases. The V gene's germline CDR1 is ENHRY and CDR2 SYGVKD. The CDR3, as DNA: TGTGCCATCAGTGAAGAGGGGGCCCACAATCAGCCCCAGCATTTT. Encoded protein: CAISEEGAHNQPQHF.

V and J are TRBV7-9 and TRBJ2-6, with TRBD1 as a possible D gene (5 bases). V was cut by 5 bases and J by 0 bases, with 8 bases left in between. The CDR3 runs 15 residues. Germline loops: CDR1 SEHNR, CDR2 FQNEAQ (reference sequence). The CDR3 loop is CASSHRSSGANVLTF. The DNA of the CDR3 is TGTGCCAGCAGCCACAGGAGCTCTGGGGCCAACGTCCTGACTTTC.

V is TRBV7-3 and J is TRBJ2-1, with TRBD2 matching over 8 bases. The CDR3 has 14 residues. Germline V gene data show CDR1 as SGHTA and CDR2 as FQGTGA. The junction had 4 bases not matched to a gene; V was cut back by 0 bases and J by 9 bases. The CDR3 loop is CASSLTITSGEQFF. The CDR3 DNA reads TGTGCCAGCAGCTTAACGATAACTAGCGGTGAGCAGTTCTTC.

The rearrangement links TRBV28 to TRBJ1-6; 9 bases map to TRBD1. In germline, CDR1 is MDHEN, CDR2 SYDVKM. The J segment lost 3 bases and the V segment lost 6 bases, leaving 6 bases of the junction unmatched. The CDR3 runs to 16 residues. As DNA, the CDR3 is TGTGCCAGCAGAGCCGGGACAGGGATCTATAATTCACCCCTCCACTTT. Protein product: CASRAGTGIYNSPLHF.

The rearrangement links TRBV18 to TRBJ2-5, with D tentatively TRBD1 (6 bases). Germline loops: CDR1 KGHSH, CDR2 LQKENI. The CDR3 has 16 amino acids. Trimming shortened V by 0 bases and J by 6 bases, and 17 bases separated the two germline ends. DNA for the CDR3: TGTGCCAGCTCACCACCCTCAGGGGCCTTGTGGAAGACCCAGTACTTC. Amino acids: CASSPPSGALWKTQYF.

The chain recombines TRBV20-1 with TRBJ1-5; TRBD1 aligns across 7 bases. From germline, CDR1 is DFQATT and CDR2 SNEGSKA (reference sequence). V was pared by 3 bases and J by 6 bases, with 8 bases of the junction left unmatched. The length of the CDR3 is 14 residues. The CDR3 DNA follows: TGCAGTGCTAGTGATCGACAGGGAGCTCAGCCCCAGCATTTT. This encodes CSASDRQGAQPQHF.

This clone was detected only once. The rearrangement links TRBV19 to TRBJ1-6; tentatively, D is TRBD1 (5 bases). This CDR3 spans 12 amino acids. Germline values: CDR1 LNHDA, CDR2 SQIVND (reference sequence). V shed 3 bases and J shed 9 bases, with 6 bases lying between them. In nucleotides, the CDR3 is TGTGCCAGTAGTATCGGGGGTTCACCCCTCCACTTT. Protein sequence: CASSIGGSPLHF.

V gene TRBV12-2 combines with J gene TRBJ1-6; the table's D call of TRBD1 was not tested on the DNA. TRBV12-2 is assigned pseudogene status. The CDR3 has 23 amino acids. CDR3 nucleotide sequence: TGTGCAAGTCGCTTAGAGGTGGGGGGGACAGGGGCCGATCTAAGCTCCTATAATTCACCCCTCCACTTT. This sequence encodes CASRLEVGGTGADLSSYNSPLHF.

V usage is TRBV2 and J usage is TRBJ1-1; 8 bases are shared with TRBD1. The germline V gene has CDR1 SNHLY and CDR2 FYNNEI. The CDR3 extends over 18 amino acids. The trim removed 6 bases at V and 6 bases at J, leaving 21 bases unmatched. CDR3 sequence reads: CASRTTGTGHYLGAEAFF. In nucleotides, the CDR3 is TGTGCCAGCAGGACCACTGGGACAGGACACTACTTAGGCGCTGAAGCTTTCTTT. The variable domain in full, completed from reference TRBV2 and TRBJ1-1, reads EPEVTQTPSHQVTQMGQEVILRCVPISNHLYFYWYRQILGQKVEFLVSFYNNEISEKSEIFDDQFSVERPDGSNFTLKIRSTKLEDSAMYFCASRTTGTGHYLGAEAFFGQGTRLTVV.

The chain recombines TRBV4-1 with TRBJ2-7; D is unresolved. This CDR3 comprises 15 residues. Trimming took 0 bases from V and 0 from J, leaving 9 bases between them. CDR1 and CDR2 from the germline V gene are MGHRA and YSYEKL. DNA of the CDR3: TGCGCCAGCAGCCAAGAACAGCTACTCTCCTACGAGCAGTACTTC. Its translation: CASSQEQLLSYEQYF.

The rearrangement joins TRBV9 to TRBJ2-4; TRBD2 might be the D (6 bases). CDR3 length: 13 residues. Per germline, CDR1 SGDLS and CDR2 YYNGEE. The V end lost 0 bases, the J end lost 8 bases, and 9 bases lay between the germline ends. CDR3 protein: CASSVAGVDIQYF. The CDR3 DNA is TGTGCCAGCAGCGTAGCGGGGGTAGACATTCAGTACTTC. Full variable domain (outside the CDR3, taken from reference TRBV9 and TRBJ2-4): DSGVTQTPKHLITATGQRVTLRCSPRSGDLSVYWYQQSLDQGLQFLIQYYNGEERAKGNILERFSAQQFPDLHSELNLSSLELGDSALYFCASSVAGVDIQYFGAGTRLSVL.

The chain couples TRBV10-3 to TRBJ2-1, with D perhaps matching TRBD2 (6 bases). Trimming removed 10 bases from V and 6 bases from J, with 13 bases in between. The germline gives CDR1 ENHRY, CDR2 SYGVKD. This CDR3 is 12 amino acids long. The DNA for the CDR3 is TGTGCCACCCTGACTAGTGCCAATGAGCAGTTCTTC. Its protein product is CATLTSANEQFF.

The sample holds a few counts of this clone. This chain links TRBV5-1 with TRBJ2-5; TRBD2 matches at 7 bases. The germline gives CDR1 SGHRS, CDR2 YFSETQ. The CDR3 loop spans 13 amino acids. With V trimmed by 5 bases and J by 2 bases, 3 bases remained unmatched. The CDR3 protein is CASRPGGQETQYF. CDR3 nucleotide sequence: TGCGCCAGCAGGCCGGGGGGTCAAGAGACCCAGTACTTC.

The chain uses TRBV24-1 and TRBJ2-5; the D is unclear. Germline CDR1 KGHDR, CDR2 SFDVKD. V lost 3 bases and J 5 bases, leaving 6 bases between the germline ends. This CDR3 has 12 residues. CDR3 region: CATSDTLETQYF. As DNA, the CDR3 is TGTGCCACCAGTGATACTTTGGAGACCCAGTACTTC.

The J gene is TRBJ2-7, the V gene TRBV12-5; D is perhaps TRBD1 (6 bases). Trimming stripped 1 base from V and 5 bases from J, with 9 bases between. This CDR3 is 13 amino acids long. Looked up from germline, CDR1 is LGHNT and CDR2 is FRNRAP. This CDR3 reads CASGLGTVNEQYF. The DNA for the CDR3 is TGTGCTAGTGGTTTGGGGACAGTGAACGAGCAGTACTTC.

The J gene is TRBJ2-7, the V gene TRBV11-3, with TRBD1 identical over 8 bases. Unmatched junction bases numbered 5, after V lost 1 base and J lost 0 bases. Germline CDR1 SGHNT, CDR2 YENEEA. The CDR3 has 16 residues. The CDR3 DNA sequence: TGTGCCAGCAGCTTAGGGGGACAGGCGAGCTCCTACGAGCAGTACTTC. This encodes CASSLGGQASSYEQYF. Supplemented by reference TRBV11-3 and TRBJ2-7, the full variable domain reads EAGVVQSPRYKIIEKKQPVAFWCNPISGHNTLYWYLQNLGQGPELLIRYENEEAVDDSQLPKDRFSAERLKGVDSTLKIQPAELGDSAVYLCASSLGGQASSYEQYFGPGTRLTVT.

The gene calls are TRBV3-1 (or the pseudogene TRBV3-2) and TRBJ2-1; 10 positions agree with TRBD2. Trimming removed 3 bases from V and 7 bases from J; junction bases left unmatched: 6. The CDR3 spans 15 residues. The germline gives CDR1 LGHDT, CDR2 YNNKEL (reference sequence). CDR3 nucleotide sequence: TGTGCCAGCAGCCATATGACTAGCGGGTATAATGAGCAGTTCTTC. Translation gives CASSHMTSGYNEQFF.

The chain carries TRBV21-1 and TRBJ2-2; no check of the table's D call, TRBD2, against the DNA was made. TRBV21-1 corresponds to a pseudogene. The CDR3 consists of 16 residues. CDR3 sequence (DNA): TGTGCCAGCAGCCAAAAGGGAGGGGAGAGGACCGGGGAGCTGTTTTTT. Translation gives CASSQKGGERTGELFF.

This sequence joins TRBV5-1 and TRBJ2-6; 9 bases line up with TRBD1. This CDR3 is built from 17 residues. CDR1 is SGHRS and CDR2 is YFSETQ in the germline V gene. The junction had 7 bases not matched to a gene; V was cut back by 5 bases and J by 1 base. The CDR3 DNA reads TGCGCCAGCAGTTTTCGGACAGGGGCATCTGGGGCCAACGTCCTGACTTTC. Translation: CASSFRTGASGANVLTF.

As to this clone: This sample includes further DNA sequences coding for the same CDR3. V usage is TRBV3-1 (or the pseudogene TRBV3-2) and J usage is TRBJ1-5; D remains ambiguous. There are 13 residues in the CDR3. Germline V gene data show CDR1 as LGHDT and CDR2 as YNNKEL (reference sequence). Trimming took off 0 bases at V and 4 bases at J, with 4 bases between the two ends. CDR3 nucleotides: TGTGCCAGCAGCCAAGATTTAAATCAGCCCCAGCATTTT. Translation: CASSQDLNQPQHF.

The chain is built from TRBV5-1 and TRBJ1-1, with D possibly being TRBD1 (6 bases). V was trimmed by 2 bases and J by 0 bases, leaving 11 bases between them. The CDR3 length is 15 residues. CDR1 and CDR2 from the germline V gene are SGHRS and YFSETQ. CDR3 in amino acids: CASSLQGSMNTEAFF. The DNA of the CDR3 is TGCGCCAGCAGCTTACAGGGCTCCATGAACACTGAAGCTTTCTTT.

The chain combines TRBV10-3 with TRBJ1-4; D is uncertain. V gave up 0 bases and J gave up 8 bases, with 13 bases separating them. CDR3 length equals 15 residues. Looked up from germline, CDR1 is ENHRY and CDR2 is SYGVKD. CDR3 amino acids: CAISESHEGWEKLFF. In nucleotides, the CDR3 is TGTGCCATCAGTGAGTCACACGAGGGATGGGAAAAACTGTTTTTT.

This clone was seen a few times. The chain employs TRBV4-2 and TRBJ2-7; 11 bases align to TRBD2. This CDR3 has 17 residues. The germline CDR1 and CDR2 sequences are LGHNA and YNFKEQ. The V segment lost 0 bases and the J segment 3 bases; nucleotides outside the gene matches: 7. The CDR3 DNA sequence: TGTGCCAGCAGCCAAGACTGGACTAGCGGGTCGTTCTACGAGCAGTACTTC. Translation: CASSQDWTSGSFYEQYF.

CDR3 in amino acids: CSASSPGGLSYEQYF. As DNA, the CDR3 is TGCAGTGCTAGTAGTCCGGGAGGGCTCTCATACGAGCAGTACTTC. The chain joins TRBV20-1 to TRBJ2-7, with TRBD2 matching 8 bases. The CDR3 loop spans 15 amino acids. CDR1 DFQATT and CDR2 SNEGSKA come from the germline V gene (reference sequence). V lost 3 bases, J lost 4 bases, and 11 bases stayed unmatched.